These T cell receptor beta chains were read from a single sample in a study of blood T cells in healthy people across ages. MiXCR, applied by TCRdb to the 5' RACE reads, yields one record per CDR3 protein. The sample has fewer than 800,000 distinct CDR3 sequences; more than 40% are singletons. The sample taken for sequencing was blood. Every receptor here comes from a woman aged 55-69 years in good health. Both conserved end residues are part of each CDR3. The order of the fields is CDR3 length, V gene, D gene, J gene, clone size, CDR3 protein, CDR3 DNA. D genes are given only for firm matches. Part of the rows lack a size; the others show once, few, many or a class for expanded clones.

cdr3_length: 14
v_call: TRBV10-3
d_call: NA
j_call: TRBJ2-7
clone_size: once
cdr3_aa: CAIRATNPSLGQYF
cdr3_nt: TGTGCCATCAGAGCCACCAACCCCAGCCTTGGGCAGTACTTC

cdr3_length: 13
v_call: TRBV6-2/TRBV6-3
d_call: TRBD2
j_call: TRBJ2-5
clone_size: NA
cdr3_aa: CASTYSAGSTQYF
cdr3_nt: TGTGCCAGCACTTACTCAGCGGGATCGACCCAGTACTTC

cdr3_length: 14
v_call: TRBV7-2
d_call: NA
j_call: TRBJ2-4
clone_size: NA
cdr3_aa: CASSRTGAKNIQYF
cdr3_nt: TGTGCCAGCAGTCGCACCGGAGCAAAAAACATTCAGTACTTC

cdr3_length: 15
v_call: TRBV5-1
d_call: TRBD1
j_call: TRBJ1-2
clone_size: NA
cdr3_aa: CASKSGAGGNYGYTF
cdr3_nt: TGCGCCAGCAAGAGCGGGGCAGGGGGGAACTATGGCTACACCTTC

cdr3_length: 15
v_call: TRBV15
d_call: TRBD2
j_call: TRBJ2-7
clone_size: many
cdr3_aa: CATSSPRGDSAEQYF
cdr3_nt: TGTGCCACCAGCAGTCCTCGGGGGGATTCCGCCGAGCAGTACTTC

cdr3_length: 16
v_call: TRBV4-3
d_call: TRBD1
j_call: TRBJ2-5
clone_size: NA
cdr3_aa: CASSQGDRRAFGEQYF
cdr3_nt: TGCGCCAGCAGCCAAGGGGACAGGAGGGCCTTTGGTGAGCAGTACTTC

cdr3_length: 16
v_call: TRBV15
d_call: NA
j_call: TRBJ1-2
clone_size: NA
cdr3_aa: CATSRDLVAGDSGYTF
cdr3_nt: TGTGCCACCAGCAGAGATCTGGTAGCAGGGGATAGTGGCTACACCTTC

cdr3_length: 17
v_call: TRBV5-1
d_call: TRBD2
j_call: TRBJ2-3
clone_size: NA
cdr3_aa: CASSYPGTSGRADTQYF
cdr3_nt: TGCGCCAGCAGCTACCCCGGGACTAGCGGGAGGGCAGATACGCAGTATTTT

cdr3_length: 14
v_call: TRBV12-3/TRBV12-4
d_call: NA
j_call: TRBJ2-3
clone_size: NA
cdr3_aa: CASSFGGSGDTQYF
cdr3_nt: TGTGCCAGCAGTTTCGGAGGGAGCGGAGATACGCAGTATTTT

cdr3_length: 13
v_call: TRBV20-1
d_call: NA
j_call: TRBJ2-1
clone_size: NA
cdr3_aa: CSARDHKVNEQFF
cdr3_nt: TGCAGTGCTAGAGATCATAAGGTCAATGAGCAGTTCTTC

cdr3_length: 16
v_call: TRBV12-3/TRBV12-4
d_call: NA
j_call: TRBJ1-1
clone_size: NA
cdr3_aa: CASRATGAGVGTEAFF
cdr3_nt: TGTGCCAGCAGGGCGACCGGGGCAGGGGTGGGCACTGAAGCTTTCTTT

cdr3_length: 15
v_call: TRBV7-9
d_call: NA
j_call: TRBJ2-7
clone_size: few
cdr3_aa: CASSSPPGRIYEQYF
cdr3_nt: TGTGCCAGCAGCTCCCCGCCGGGTCGCATTTACGAGCAGTACTTC

cdr3_length: 17
v_call: TRBV5-1
d_call: TRBD1
j_call: TRBJ1-1
clone_size: NA
cdr3_aa: CASSMPGQGAGNTEAFF
cdr3_nt: TGCGCCAGCAGTATGCCGGGACAGGGAGCGGGCAACACTGAAGCTTTCTTT

cdr3_length: 15
v_call: TRBV3-1
d_call: TRBD1
j_call: TRBJ1-1
clone_size: few
cdr3_aa: CASSPRWTGGTEAFF
cdr3_nt: TGTGCCAGCAGCCCGCGCTGGACAGGGGGAACTGAAGCTTTCTTT

cdr3_length: 15
v_call: TRBV20-1
d_call: NA
j_call: TRBJ2-7
clone_size: NA
cdr3_aa: CSARDWRLDNYEQYF
cdr3_nt: TGCAGTGCTAGAGATTGGCGACTAGACAACTACGAGCAGTACTTC

cdr3_length: 15
v_call: TRBV7-2
d_call: NA
j_call: TRBJ2-7
clone_size: NA
cdr3_aa: CASSPFQGLDYEQYF
cdr3_nt: TGTGCCAGCAGCCCCTTCCAGGGGCTGGACTACGAGCAGTACTTC

cdr3_length: 15
v_call: TRBV12-3/TRBV12-4
d_call: NA
j_call: TRBJ1-1
clone_size: NA
cdr3_aa: CASNPLGPGNTEAFF
cdr3_nt: TGTGCCAGCAACCCCTTAGGACCTGGAAACACTGAAGCTTTCTTT

cdr3_length: 14
v_call: TRBV5-5
d_call: TRBD1
j_call: TRBJ1-2
clone_size: NA
cdr3_aa: CASSRNRDSYGHTF
cdr3_nt: TGTGCCAGCAGCCGGAACCGGGACAGCTATGGCCACACCTTC

cdr3_length: 14
v_call: TRBV6-5
d_call: TRBD2
j_call: TRBJ2-1
clone_size: NA
cdr3_aa: CASSYSLANNEQFF
cdr3_nt: TGTGCCAGCAGTTACTCACTAGCGAACAATGAGCAGTTCTTC

cdr3_length: 14
v_call: TRBV28
d_call: NA
j_call: TRBJ2-7
clone_size: NA
cdr3_aa: CTSSYREGGYEQYF
cdr3_nt: TGTACCAGCAGTTACAGGGAGGGGGGGTACGAGCAGTACTTC